There are a few counts of the clone carrying this T cell receptor (beta chain). Per germline, CDR1 DFQATT and CDR2 SNEGSKA (reference sequence). V gave up 0 bases and J gave up 2 bases; unmatched junction bases: 6. This CDR3 is built from 16 residues. This entry is derived from a study of T cell repertoires in cytomegalovirus infection. TCRdb re-called the reads with MiXCR, one entry per CDR3 protein. The sample carries some 300,000 distinct CDR3 sequences, around 9.6% recorded once. The material sequenced was PBMCs. The chain employs TRBV20-1 and TRBJ2-1, with TRBD2 matching over 8 bases. This clonotype was obtained from a human donor in good health (CMV status not recorded). Some clones in this sample may be carry-over from other donors' samples. The CDR3 DNA reads TGCAGTGCTAGAGAAGGTCGGCGGGGGGCCTACAATGAGCAGTTCTTC. As protein: CSAREGRRGAYNEQFF.